The clone carrying this T cell receptor (beta chain) was seen only once. The CDR3 runs to 15 residues. The V gene end was trimmed by 0 bases and the J gene end by 4 bases; junction bases not matched to a gene: 5. Germline V lookup: CDR1 ENHRY, CDR2 SYGVKD. Sequenced by immunoSEQ multiplex PCR; TCRdb stores in-frame clones only, minus some. The table shows 91,000 or so clones, with 95% occurring only once. These data come from a study of technical replicates of blood from several donors. This receptor was identified in a human donor in good health. Sequencing was performed on T cells isolated from PBMCs. The J gene is TRBJ2-5, the V gene TRBV10-3; 7 positions agree with TRBD1. The CDR3 sequence: CAISESGQLPETQYF. CDR3 bases: TGTGCCATCAGTGAGTCGGGACAGCTCCCAGAGACCCAGTACTTC.